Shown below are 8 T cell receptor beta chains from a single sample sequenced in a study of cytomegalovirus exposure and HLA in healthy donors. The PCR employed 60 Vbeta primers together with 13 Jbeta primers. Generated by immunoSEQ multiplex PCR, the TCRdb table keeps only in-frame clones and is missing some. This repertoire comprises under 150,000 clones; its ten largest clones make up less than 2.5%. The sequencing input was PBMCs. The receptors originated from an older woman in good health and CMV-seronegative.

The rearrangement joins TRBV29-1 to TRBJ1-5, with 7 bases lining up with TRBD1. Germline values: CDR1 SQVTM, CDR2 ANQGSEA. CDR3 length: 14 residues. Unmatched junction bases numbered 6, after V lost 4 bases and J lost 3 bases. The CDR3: CSVGGTDPNQPQHF. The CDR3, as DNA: TGCAGCGTTGGAGGGACAGACCCCAATCAGCCCCAGCATTTT.

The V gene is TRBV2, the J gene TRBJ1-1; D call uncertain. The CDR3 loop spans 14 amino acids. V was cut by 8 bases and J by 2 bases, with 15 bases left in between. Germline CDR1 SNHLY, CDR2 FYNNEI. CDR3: CASEDPRRNTEAFF. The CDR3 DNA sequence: TGTGCCAGCGAAGACCCCAGGCGTAACACTGAAGCTTTCTTT.

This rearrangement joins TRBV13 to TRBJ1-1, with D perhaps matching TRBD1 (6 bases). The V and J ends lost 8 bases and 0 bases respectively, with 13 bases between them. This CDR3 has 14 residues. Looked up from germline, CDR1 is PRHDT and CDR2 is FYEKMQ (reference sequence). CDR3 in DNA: TGTGCCAGCCTATCGGACAGATTGAACACTGAAGCTTTCTTT. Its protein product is CASLSDRLNTEAFF.

Written as DNA, the CDR3 is TGTGCCAGCAGCTTATTCTCATTGGGTGTGTCGGGGTTCTACAATGAGCAGTTCTTC. Amino acid sequence: CASSLFSLGVSGFYNEQFF. This rearrangement joins TRBV7-9 to TRBJ2-1; D perhaps matches TRBD2 (5 bases). The CDR3 is 19 amino acids. V gave up 2 bases and J gave up 3 bases, with 23 bases separating them. From germline, CDR1 is SEHNR and CDR2 FQNEAQ (reference sequence).

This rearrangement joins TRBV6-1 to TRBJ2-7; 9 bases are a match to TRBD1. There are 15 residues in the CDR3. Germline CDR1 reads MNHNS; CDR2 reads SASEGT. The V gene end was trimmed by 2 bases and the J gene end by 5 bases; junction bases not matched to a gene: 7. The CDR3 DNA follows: TGTGCCAGCAGTGAAATGCGACAGGGGGTCCACGAGCAGTACTTC. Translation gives CASSEMRQGVHEQYF.

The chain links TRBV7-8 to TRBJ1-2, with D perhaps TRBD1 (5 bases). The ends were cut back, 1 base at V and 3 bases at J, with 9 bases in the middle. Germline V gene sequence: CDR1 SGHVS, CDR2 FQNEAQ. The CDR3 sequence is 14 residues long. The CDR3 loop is CASSLGGGDYGYTF. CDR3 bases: TGTGCCAGCAGCTTAGGGGGAGGGGACTATGGCTACACCTTC.

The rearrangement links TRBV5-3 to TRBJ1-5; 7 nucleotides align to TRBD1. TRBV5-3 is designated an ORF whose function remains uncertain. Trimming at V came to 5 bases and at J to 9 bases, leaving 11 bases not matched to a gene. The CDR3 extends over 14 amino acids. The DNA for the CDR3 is TGTGCCAGAAGAGTTGACAGGGTATCGTCGCCCCAGCATTTT. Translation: CARRVDRVSSPQHF.

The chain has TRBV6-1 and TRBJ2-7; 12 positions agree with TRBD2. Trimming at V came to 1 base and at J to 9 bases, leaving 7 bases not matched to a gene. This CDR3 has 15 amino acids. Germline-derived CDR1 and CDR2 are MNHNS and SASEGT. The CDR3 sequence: CASSEVTSGRLGQYF. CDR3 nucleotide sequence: TGTGCCAGCAGTGAAGTGACTAGCGGGAGACTTGGGCAGTACTTC.